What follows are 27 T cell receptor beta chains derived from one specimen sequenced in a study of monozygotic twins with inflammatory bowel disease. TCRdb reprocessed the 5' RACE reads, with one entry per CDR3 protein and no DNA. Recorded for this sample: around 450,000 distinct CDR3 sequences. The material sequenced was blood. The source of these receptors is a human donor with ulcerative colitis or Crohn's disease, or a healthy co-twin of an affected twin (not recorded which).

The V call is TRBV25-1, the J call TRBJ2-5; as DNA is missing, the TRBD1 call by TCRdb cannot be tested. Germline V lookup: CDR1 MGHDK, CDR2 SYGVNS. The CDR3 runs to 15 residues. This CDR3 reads CASSEYQTVGETQYF. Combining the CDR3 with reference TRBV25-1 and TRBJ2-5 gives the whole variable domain EADIYQTPRYLVIGTGKKITLECSQTMGHDKMYWYQQDPGMELHLIHYSYGVNSTEKGDLSSESTVSRIRTEHFPLTLESARPSHTSQYLCASSEYQTVGETQYFGPGTRLLVL.

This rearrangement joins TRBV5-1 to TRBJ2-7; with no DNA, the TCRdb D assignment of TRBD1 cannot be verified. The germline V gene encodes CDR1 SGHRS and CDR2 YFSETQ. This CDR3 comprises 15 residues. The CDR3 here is CASSLGSGTGGEQYF.

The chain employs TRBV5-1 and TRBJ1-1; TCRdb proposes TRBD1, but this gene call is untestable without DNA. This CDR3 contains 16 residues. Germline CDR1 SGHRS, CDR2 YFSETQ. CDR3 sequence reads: CASSRTTEIMNTEAFF.

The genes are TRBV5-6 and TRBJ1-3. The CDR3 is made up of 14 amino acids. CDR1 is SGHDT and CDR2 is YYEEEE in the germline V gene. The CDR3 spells CASSFGLGGNTIYF.

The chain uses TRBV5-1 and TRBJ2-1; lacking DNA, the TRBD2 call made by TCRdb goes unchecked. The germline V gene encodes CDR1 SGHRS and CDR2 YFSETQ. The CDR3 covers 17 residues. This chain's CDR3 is CASSLTLAGGTDNEQFF.

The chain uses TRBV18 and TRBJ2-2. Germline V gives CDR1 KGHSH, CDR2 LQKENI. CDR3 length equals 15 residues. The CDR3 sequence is CASSPFESYTGELFF.

The CDR3 spells CASRLESGTEAFF. The chain is built from TRBV7-3 and TRBJ1-1. Germline V gene sequence: CDR1 SGHTA, CDR2 FQGTGA. The CDR3 has 13 residues.

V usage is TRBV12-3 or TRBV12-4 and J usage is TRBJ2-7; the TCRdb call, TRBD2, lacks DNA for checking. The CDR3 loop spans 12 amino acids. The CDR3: CASRGEAYEQYF.

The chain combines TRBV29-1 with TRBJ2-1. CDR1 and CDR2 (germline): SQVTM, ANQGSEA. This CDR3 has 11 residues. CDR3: CSVDGYNEQFF.

The CDR3 is CASSQLGVLREAFF. The chain combines TRBV14 with TRBJ1-1. The length of the CDR3 is 14 residues. CDR1 and CDR2 (germline): SGHDN, FVKESK.

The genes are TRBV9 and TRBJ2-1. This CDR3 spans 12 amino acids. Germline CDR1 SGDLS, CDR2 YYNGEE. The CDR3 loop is CASSASINEQFF.

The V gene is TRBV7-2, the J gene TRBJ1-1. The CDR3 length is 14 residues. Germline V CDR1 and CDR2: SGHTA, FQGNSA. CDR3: CASSLRPTNTEAFF.

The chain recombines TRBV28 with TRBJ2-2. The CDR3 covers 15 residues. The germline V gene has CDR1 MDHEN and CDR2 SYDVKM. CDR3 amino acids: CASSFLRSNTGELFF.

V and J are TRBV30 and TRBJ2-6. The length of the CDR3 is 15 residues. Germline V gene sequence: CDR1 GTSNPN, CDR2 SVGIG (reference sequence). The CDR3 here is CAWSSRLSGANVLTF. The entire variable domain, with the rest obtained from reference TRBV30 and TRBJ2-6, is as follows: SQTIHQWPATLVQPVGSPLSLECTVEGTSNPNLYWYRQAAGRGLQLLFYSVGIGQISSEVPQNLSASRPQDRQFILSSKKLLLSDSGFYLCAWSSRLSGANVLTFGAGSRLTVL.

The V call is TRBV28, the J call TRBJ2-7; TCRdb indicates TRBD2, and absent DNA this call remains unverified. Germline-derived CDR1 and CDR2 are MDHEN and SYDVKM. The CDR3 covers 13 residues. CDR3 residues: CASSPVDSGRWHF.

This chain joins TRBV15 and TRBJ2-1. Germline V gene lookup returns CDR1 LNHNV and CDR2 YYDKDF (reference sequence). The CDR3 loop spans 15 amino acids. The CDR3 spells CATSREDDWRNEQFF. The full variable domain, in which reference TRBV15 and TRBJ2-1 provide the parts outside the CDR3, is DAMVIQNPRYQVTQFGKPVTLSCSQTLNHNVMYWYQQKSSQAPKLLFHYYDKDFNNEADTPDNFQSRRPNTSFCFLDIRSPGLGDTAMYLCATSREDDWRNEQFFGPGTRLTVL.

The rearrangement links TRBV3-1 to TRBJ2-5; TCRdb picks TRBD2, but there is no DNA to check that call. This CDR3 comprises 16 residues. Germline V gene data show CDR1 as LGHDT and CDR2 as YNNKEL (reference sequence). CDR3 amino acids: CASSPGTSGSWETQYF.

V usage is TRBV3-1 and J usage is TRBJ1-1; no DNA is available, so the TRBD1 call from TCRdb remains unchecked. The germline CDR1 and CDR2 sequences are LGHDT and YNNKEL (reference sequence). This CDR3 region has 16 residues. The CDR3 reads CASSQRGGGMNTEAFF.

The CDR3 is CASSRGQGADGAETQYF. The gene calls are TRBV6-1 and TRBJ2-5; TCRdb's D call of TRBD1 is untestable without DNA. The CDR3 loop spans 17 amino acids. Germline lookup yields CDR1 MNHNS and CDR2 SASEGT.

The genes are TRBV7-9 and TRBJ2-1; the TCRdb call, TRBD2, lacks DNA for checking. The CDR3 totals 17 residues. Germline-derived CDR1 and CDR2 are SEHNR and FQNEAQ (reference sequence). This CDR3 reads CASSLGGLAVSYNEQFF.

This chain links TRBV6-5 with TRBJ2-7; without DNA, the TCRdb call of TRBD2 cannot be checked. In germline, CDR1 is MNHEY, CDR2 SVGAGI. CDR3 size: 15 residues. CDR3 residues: CASSYSLGRVNEQYF.

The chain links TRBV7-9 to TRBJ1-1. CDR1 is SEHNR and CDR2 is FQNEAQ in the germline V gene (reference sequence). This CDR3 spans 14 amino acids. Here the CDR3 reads CASSLDQYAAGAFF.

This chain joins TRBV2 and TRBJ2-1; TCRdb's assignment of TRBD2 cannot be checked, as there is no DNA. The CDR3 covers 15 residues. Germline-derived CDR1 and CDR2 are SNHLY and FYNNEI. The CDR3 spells CASSERTRLNNEQFF.

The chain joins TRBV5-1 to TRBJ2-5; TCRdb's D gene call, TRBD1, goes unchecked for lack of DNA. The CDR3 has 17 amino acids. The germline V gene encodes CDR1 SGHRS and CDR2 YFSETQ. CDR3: CASSLREGAGQPGTQYF. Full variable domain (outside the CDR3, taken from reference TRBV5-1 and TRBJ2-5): KAGVTQTPRYLIKTRGQQVTLSCSPISGHRSVSWYQQTPGQGLQFLFEYFSETQRNKGNFPGRFSGRQFSNSRSEMNVSTLELGDSALYLCASSLREGAGQPGTQYFGPGTRLLVL.

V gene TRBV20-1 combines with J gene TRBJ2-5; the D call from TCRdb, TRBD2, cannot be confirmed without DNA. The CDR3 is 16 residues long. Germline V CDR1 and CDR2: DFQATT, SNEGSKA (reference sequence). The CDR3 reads CSARSPANLVGETQYF.

The CDR3 is CASSEGASQETQYF. The chain combines TRBV9 with TRBJ2-5; TCRdb's D call of TRBD1 is untestable without DNA. Germline V lookup: CDR1 SGDLS, CDR2 YYNGEE. There are 14 residues in the CDR3.

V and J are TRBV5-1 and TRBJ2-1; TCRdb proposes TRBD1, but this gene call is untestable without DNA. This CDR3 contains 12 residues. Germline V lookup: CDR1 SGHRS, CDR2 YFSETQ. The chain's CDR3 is CASSLPGTEQFF.